Below are 12 T cell receptor beta chains sequenced from a single sample in a study of response to subunit inactivated influenza vaccine. MiXCR, run by TCRdb on the RT-PCR reads, gives a single entry per CDR3 protein. The sample carries around 530,000 distinct CDR3 sequences, approximately 15% recorded once. The material sequenced was CD4+ T cells sorted from PBMCs, taken about 23 months after vaccination. These receptors were taken from a man between 50 and 69 years old who received an inactivated influenza vaccine.

The chain combines TRBV5-1 with TRBJ2-7; 12 nucleotides match TRBD1. This CDR3 spans 16 amino acids. From germline, CDR1 is SGHRS and CDR2 YFSETQ. V lost 4 bases and J lost 2; bases outside the gene matches: 7. The CDR3: CASSVGTGGTTYEQYF. For the CDR3, the DNA is TGCGCCAGCAGCGTTGGGACAGGGGGCACGACCTACGAGCAGTACTTC.

Note on this clonotype: Compared with germline, one end of the junction differs, possibly owing to a read error. V and J are TRBV5-1 and TRBJ1-1; D gene unclear. This CDR3 contains 16 residues. Germline CDR1 is SGHRS and CDR2 is YFSETQ. The CDR3 loop reads CPSSLASSASNTEAFF. For the CDR3, the DNA is TGCCCCAGCAGCTTGGCTTCATCTGCGTCGAACACTGAAGCTTTCTTT.

This clonotype was counted a few times. This sequence joins TRBV27 and TRBJ2-7; TRBD2 agrees at 7 bases. CDR1 is MNHEY and CDR2 is SMNVEV in the germline V gene (reference sequence). The CDR3 runs to 15 residues. V was pared by 2 bases and J by 2 bases, with 6 bases of the junction left unmatched. The CDR3: CASSLRGLRAYEQYF. The CDR3 DNA follows: TGTGCCAGCAGTTTAAGGGGACTACGGGCCTACGAGCAGTACTTC.

This sequence joins TRBV20-1 and TRBJ2-5; D is possibly TRBD1 (5 bases). This CDR3 contains 13 residues. Trimming took 5 bases from V and 2 from J, leaving 12 bases between them. The germline CDR1 and CDR2 sequences are DFQATT and SNEGSKA (reference sequence). The CDR3 DNA follows: TGCAGTGCTCCACGACAGATACAAGAGACCCAGTACTTC. Protein: CSAPRQIQETQYF.

The chain has TRBV7-9 and TRBJ1-1; weak D call: TRBD1 (5 bases). This CDR3 is 15 amino acids long. Germline V gene data show CDR1 as SEHNR and CDR2 as FQNEAQ (reference sequence). The V gene lost 4 bases and the J gene lost 4 bases, with 16 bases spanning the gap. This CDR3 reads CASSSSGAVGTEAFF. DNA for the CDR3: TGTGCCAGCAGCTCCTCTGGGGCGGTTGGCACTGAAGCTTTCTTT.

This clonotype was seen a handful of times. V usage is TRBV7-3 and J usage is TRBJ2-7, with D maybe TRBD1 (5 bases). There are 13 residues in the CDR3. The germline gives CDR1 SGHTA, CDR2 FQGTGA. Trimming took 5 bases from V and 4 from J, leaving 12 bases between them. CDR3 region: CASSPSAGYEQYF. The CDR3 nucleotides are TGTGCCAGCAGCCCCTCCGCAGGGTACGAGCAGTACTTC.

The J gene is TRBJ2-3, the V gene TRBV27; D ambiguous. V lost 7 bases to trimming and J lost 0 bases, with 11 bases between them. Per germline, CDR1 MNHEY and CDR2 SMNVEV (reference sequence). The CDR3 is 14 amino acids. This CDR3 is CASTAGRSTDTQYF. CDR3 in DNA: TGTGCCAGCACCGCCGGAAGGAGCACAGATACGCAGTATTTT.

The chain is built from TRBV9 and TRBJ1-5; possibly TRBD1 for D (5 bases). Per the germline V gene, CDR1 is SGDLS and CDR2 is YYNGEE. Deletions cut 5 bases from V and 2 bases from J, with 14 bases between. The CDR3 contains 15 residues. The DNA of the CDR3 is TGTGCCAGCAGTTTAGACCCGGGGGGCAATCAGCCCCAGCATTTT. Translation gives CASSLDPGGNQPQHF. The whole variable domain, remainder taken from reference TRBV9 and TRBJ1-5, is DSGVTQTPKHLITATGQRVTLRCSPRSGDLSVYWYQQSLDQGLQFLIQYYNGEERAKGNILERFSAQQFPDLHSELNLSSLELGDSALYFCASSLDPGGNQPQHFGDGTRLSIL.

A few counts support this clonotype. This chain joins TRBV6-5 and TRBJ2-2; tentatively, D is TRBD2 (5 bases). Germline V CDR1 and CDR2: MNHEY, SVGAGI. The CDR3 runs to 16 residues. V shed 1 base and J shed 6 bases, with 15 bases lying between them. CDR3 bases: TGTGCCAGCAGTTACTTCGAAATACGGCGGGCCGGGGAGCTGTTTTTT. Amino acids: CASSYFEIRRAGELFF.

Ten or more counts support this clonotype. J is TRBJ2-6 and V is TRBV27; D perhaps matches TRBD2 (6 bases). The CDR3 is 14 amino acids. Per germline, CDR1 MNHEY and CDR2 SMNVEV (reference sequence). Trimming pared 8 bases from V and 8 bases from J, leaving 16 bases between. CDR3 coding DNA: TGTGCCAGCGGTCTTGCGGGGTATTCCAACGTCCTGACTTTC. The encoded protein is CASGLAGYSNVLTF.

This clonotype has a handful of counts. This chain links TRBV6-5 with TRBJ1-1, with D hard to call. V lost 0 bases and J 3 bases, leaving 11 bases between the germline ends. The CDR3 runs to 15 residues. Germline loops: CDR1 MNHEY, CDR2 SVGAGI. The CDR3 is CASSYSTRRHTEAFF. For the CDR3, the DNA is TGTGCCAGCAGTTACTCGACGCGGAGGCACACTGAAGCTTTCTTT.

J is TRBJ2-3 and V is TRBV7-2; D gene uncertain. The CDR3 is made up of 17 amino acids. Germline CDR1 is SGHTA and CDR2 is FQGNSA. The V end lost 0 bases, the J end lost 4 bases, and 17 bases lay between the germline ends. The CDR3 region is CASSLAPLQRGADTQYF. Here the CDR3 DNA reads TGTGCCAGCAGCTTAGCCCCACTCCAGAGAGGTGCAGATACGCAGTATTTT.